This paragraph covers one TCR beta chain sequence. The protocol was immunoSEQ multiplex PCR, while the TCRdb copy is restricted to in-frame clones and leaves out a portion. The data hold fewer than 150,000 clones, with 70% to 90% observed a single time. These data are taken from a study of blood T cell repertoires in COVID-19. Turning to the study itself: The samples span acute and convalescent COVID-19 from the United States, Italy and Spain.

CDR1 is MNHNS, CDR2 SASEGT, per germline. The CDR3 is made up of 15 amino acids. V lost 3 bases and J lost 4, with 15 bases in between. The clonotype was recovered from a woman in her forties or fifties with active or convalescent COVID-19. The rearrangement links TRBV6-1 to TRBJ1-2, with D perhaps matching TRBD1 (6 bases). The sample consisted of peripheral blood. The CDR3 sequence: CASSENHRDTYGYTF. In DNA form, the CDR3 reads TGTGCCAGCAGTGAGAACCACAGGGATACCTATGGCTACACCTTC.